This paragraph covers one T cell receptor beta chain sequence. The sample is drawn from a study of Graves' ophthalmopathy and Graves' hyperthyroidism. CDR1 SGHDT and CDR2 YYEEEE come from the germline V gene. The CDR3 runs 14 residues. Unmatched junction bases numbered 9, after V lost 5 bases and J lost 5 bases. Someone took the PBMCs out of approximately 9.2 ml of fresh peripheral blood. Amplified material comprised TCR beta CDR3 regions derived from RNA transcripts. HTBI primers served in a first-round RT-PCR, which a second-round multiplex PCR followed. Each CDR3 protein is one row after TCRdb ran MiXCR on the multiplex PCR reads. The table has about 160,000 distinct CDR3 sequences, just under 40% seen once.

The specimen sequenced was peripheral blood. The V call is TRBV5-6, the J call TRBJ2-5; the match to TRBD2 covers 7 bases. The sequence was obtained from a man aged 25 to 40 with Graves' ophthalmopathy. The CDR3 sequence: CASSLSGNVETQYF. The DNA for the CDR3 is TGTGCCAGCAGTCTGAGCGGGAACGTGGAGACCCAGTACTTC.